This entry lists 27 T cell receptor beta chains sequenced from one sample in a study of human T cells and chemical hapten exposure. Time point indicated: patch test 1, 2 weeks after DPC sensitization. The treatment is: therapeutic diphenylcyclopropenone sensitization with weekly scalp DPC. TCRdb ran MiXCR on the RACE reads and lists one entry per CDR3 protein. This sample carries roughly 120,000 distinct CDR3 sequences, about 12% of them seen once, and the ten largest clones take roughly 1.3%. This material consisted of whole blood, taken in connection with sensitization to the hapten diphenylcyclopropenone (DPC). These receptors were obtained from a woman aged 45-65 years with alopecia areata. Some clones in this sample may be carry-over from other donors' samples.

This clonotype was seen a handful of times. The rearrangement joins TRBV23-1 to TRBJ1-5; tentatively, D is TRBD1 (5 bases). TRBV23-1 is sorted into the ORF group, with uncertain function. V lost 4 bases to trimming and J lost 6 bases, with 7 bases between them. The CDR3 covers 12 residues. The CDR3 loop is CASSRRGQPQHF. The CDR3 bases are TGCGCCAGCAGTCGGAGGGGTCAGCCCCAGCATTTT.

This clonotype was recorded at least ten times. This chain links TRBV4-1 with TRBJ2-4; TRBD2 might be the D (6 bases). V was clipped by 5 bases and J by 9 bases, with 20 bases between them. Germline V gives CDR1 MGHRA, CDR2 YSYEKL. The CDR3 covers 15 residues. The CDR3 DNA reads TGCGCCAGCAGCGTTGGGACTTACTCTGGGGGCATTCAGTACTTC. Its protein product is CASSVGTYSGGIQYF.

This clonotype appeared many times. J is TRBJ1-4 and V is TRBV28; D uncertain. Trimming took 6 bases from V and 4 from J, leaving 18 bases between them. The CDR3 is 16 residues long. CDR1 is MDHEN and CDR2 is SYDVKM in the germline V gene. The CDR3: CASRQSGFEVNEKLFF. In DNA, the CDR3 is TGTGCCAGCAGACAATCCGGATTCGAGGTTAATGAAAAACTGTTTTTT.

This clonotype was observed a handful of times. The chain combines TRBV7-8 with TRBJ2-2; 10 bases match TRBD1. V was clipped by 6 bases and J by 5 bases; unmatched bases: 6. The CDR3 runs to 15 residues. Germline CDR1 and CDR2: SGHVS and FQNEAQ. In DNA form, the CDR3 reads TGTGCCAGCAGAACGGGACAGGGGTGGACCGGGGAGCTGTTTTTT. Residues: CASRTGQGWTGELFF.

This clonotype has ten or more counts. The chain combines TRBV2 with TRBJ2-1, with D possibly matching TRBD2 (5 bases). CDR1 is SNHLY, CDR2 FYNNEI, per germline. Trimming took off 7 bases at V and 0 bases at J, with 10 bases between the two ends. The CDR3 sequence is 14 residues long. The CDR3 protein is CASKDSSSYNEQFF. The CDR3 nucleotides are TGTGCCAGCAAGGACTCTTCCTCCTACAATGAGCAGTTCTTC.

CDR3 amino acids: CASRVSRSGELFF. In DNA form, the CDR3 reads TGTGCCAGCAGAGTGTCAAGGTCCGGGGAGCTGTTTTTT. The genes are TRBV27 and TRBJ2-2; D not resolved. Germline lookup yields CDR1 MNHEY and CDR2 SMNVEV (reference sequence). This CDR3 comprises 13 residues. Deletions cut 6 bases from V and 6 bases from J, with 11 bases between.

The chain is built from TRBV11-2 and TRBJ2-1; D gene unclear. Germline lookup yields CDR1 SGHAT and CDR2 FQNNGV. Trimming shortened V by 5 bases and J by 7 bases, and 12 bases separated the two germline ends. The CDR3 has 13 amino acids. The CDR3 DNA sequence: TGTGCCAGCAGCCCCGTTGTCGGGAATGAGCAGTTCTTC. Its translation is CASSPVVGNEQFF.

This clonotype was observed many times. The rearrangement links TRBV12-3 or TRBV12-4 to TRBJ1-5, with D possibly matching TRBD1 (5 bases). CDR3 length: 16 residues. Deletions cut 9 bases from V and 1 base from J, with 19 bases between. The CDR3 protein is CASTSSRRGSNQPQHF. The CDR3 coding sequence is TGTGCCAGTACCTCGTCAAGAAGGGGAAGCAATCAGCCCCAGCATTTT.

This clonotype was seen more than once but under ten times. The chain links TRBV6-2 or TRBV6-3 to TRBJ1-1; a possible D gene is TRBD1 (6 bases). Per the germline V gene, CDR1 is MNHEY and CDR2 is SVGEGT. With 5 bases removed from V and 4 bases from J, the gap between germline ends came to 26 bases. The CDR3 extends over 18 amino acids. The CDR3 DNA reads TGTGCCAGCAGTCCCATGGGGGCGGGATGGAAGACCAGCACTGAAGCTTTCTTT. Amino acids: CASSPMGAGWKTSTEAFF.

J is TRBJ2-2 and V is TRBV5-1; D gene uncertain. V dropped 0 bases and J dropped 3 bases, with 6 bases sitting between them. The V gene's germline CDR1 is SGHRS and CDR2 YFSETQ. The CDR3 sequence is 14 residues long. The CDR3 loop is CASSLVTDTGELFF. The CDR3 DNA sequence: TGCGCCAGCAGCTTGGTGACGGACACCGGGGAGCTGTTTTTT.

This clonotype was seen at least ten times. The rearrangement links TRBV20-1 to TRBJ1-2; D not resolved. V lost 0 bases, J lost 6 bases, and 2 bases lay in between. CDR1 is DFQATT and CDR2 is SNEGSKA in the germline V gene (reference sequence). CDR3 length equals 10 residues. The CDR3 spells CSARENGYTF. The DNA of the CDR3 is TGCAGTGCTAGAGAAAATGGCTACACCTTC.

This chain links TRBV12-3 or TRBV12-4 with TRBJ2-2, with D hard to call. CDR3 length: 13 amino acids. The ends were cut back, 1 base at V and 7 bases at J, with 7 bases in the middle. CDR3 amino acids: CASSLGRVGELFF. CDR3 nucleotides: TGTGCCAGCAGTTTAGGACGGGTCGGGGAGCTGTTTTTT.

The chain is built from TRBV19 and TRBJ2-1; TRBD2 agrees at 7 bases. V was pared by 5 bases and J by 0 bases, with 13 bases of the junction left unmatched. Germline assignment: CDR1 LNHDA and CDR2 SQIVND (reference sequence). The CDR3 is 18 amino acids. This CDR3 is CASSLYPGGETSYNEQFF. DNA of the CDR3: TGTGCCAGTAGTCTCTACCCGGGAGGCGAGACCTCCTACAATGAGCAGTTCTTC.

This clonotype was seen at least ten times. V gene TRBV5-4 combines with J gene TRBJ1-1, with D hard to call. Germline V gene lookup returns CDR1 SGHNT and CDR2 YYREEE (reference sequence). The CDR3 runs 13 residues. V was pared by 3 bases and J by 5 bases, with 11 bases between. CDR3 DNA sequence: TGTGCCAGCAGCTCTGTAGGCCGGACTGAAGCTTTCTTT. Translation gives CASSSVGRTEAFF.

This clonotype was seen a few times. V gene TRBV27 combines with J gene TRBJ2-3, with 12 bases that match TRBD2. The CDR3 spans 17 residues. From germline, CDR1 is MNHEY and CDR2 SMNVEV (reference sequence). With V trimmed by 5 bases and J by 1 base, 7 bases remained unmatched. The CDR3 DNA is TGTGCCAGCAGTCCTAACAGACTAGCGGGAGGCACAGATACGCAGTATTTT. Amino acids: CASSPNRLAGGTDTQYF.

The chain employs TRBV5-5 and TRBJ1-4; no clear D. Trimming pared 1 base from V and 6 bases from J, leaving 7 bases between. The CDR3 has 13 residues. Germline CDR1 reads SGHKS; CDR2 reads YYEKEE (reference sequence). The CDR3 loop is CASSLSAHEKLFF. In DNA form, the CDR3 reads TGTGCCAGCAGCTTGAGCGCACATGAAAAACTGTTTTTT.

The rearrangement joins TRBV19 to TRBJ2-2, with D perhaps TRBD1 (5 bases). Germline CDR1 reads LNHDA; CDR2 reads SQIVND (reference sequence). The CDR3 has 15 residues. Trimming took off 0 bases at V and 5 bases at J, with 10 bases between the two ends. Here the CDR3 DNA reads TGTGCCAGTAGTATAGAAGGGGCAGGGACCGGGGAGCTGTTTTTT. Translation gives CASSIEGAGTGELFF.

The rearrangement joins TRBV7-8 to TRBJ2-3; D call uncertain. This CDR3 region has 17 residues. In germline, CDR1 is SGHVS, CDR2 FQNEAQ. V was pared by 1 base and J by 0 bases, with 14 bases between. The DNA of the CDR3 is TGTGCCAGCAGCTTAGGGCGGTGGTATAGCAGCACAGATACGCAGTATTTT. Its protein is CASSLGRWYSSTDTQYF.

In its sample, this clonotype was seen many times. The chain employs TRBV28 and TRBJ2-7; D gene uncertain. Germline assignment: CDR1 MDHEN and CDR2 SYDVKM. The CDR3 consists of 15 residues. V shed 8 bases and J shed 7 bases, with 24 bases lying between them. As DNA, the CDR3 is TGTGCCAGCGCCTACCGGGTCCTCCTATCTGAGGAGCAGTACTTC. This sequence encodes CASAYRVLLSEEQYF.

This chain connects TRBV20-1 to TRBJ2-7, with 10 bases lining up with TRBD1. The V gene end was trimmed by 3 bases and the J gene end by 6 bases; junction bases not matched to a gene: 14. This CDR3 comprises 16 residues. Germline CDR1 is DFQATT and CDR2 is SNEGSKA (reference sequence). CDR3 in amino acids: CSARATPGQGVSEQYF. CDR3 sequence (DNA): TGCAGTGCTAGGGCCACCCCCGGACAGGGGGTATCCGAGCAGTACTTC.

Here the CDR3 reads CASSAQPTGETQYF. The CDR3 nucleotides read TGTGCCAGCAGCGCTCAGCCGACCGGGGAGACCCAGTACTTC. The chain links TRBV9 to TRBJ2-5; no reliable D call. CDR1 is SGDLS, CDR2 YYNGEE, per germline. CDR3 length: 14 amino acids. The V end lost 3 bases, the J end lost 5 bases, and 14 bases lay between the germline ends.

V usage is TRBV6-6 and J usage is TRBJ1-1; D might be TRBD1 (6 bases). The CDR3 length is 16 residues. Germline values: CDR1 MNHNY, CDR2 SVGAGI (reference sequence). Trimming removed 0 bases at V and 1 base at J, with 12 bases between. CDR3 amino acids: CASSYSGTGQNTEAFF. DNA for the CDR3: TGTGCCAGCAGTTACTCTGGGACGGGACAGAACACTGAAGCTTTCTTT.

This clonotype was counted ten times or more. V usage is TRBV11-2 and J usage is TRBJ1-2, with 8 bases fitting TRBD1. This CDR3 contains 13 residues. V gave up 5 bases and J gave up 6 bases; unmatched junction bases: 5. The germline gives CDR1 SGHAT, CDR2 FQNNGV. CDR3 nucleotide sequence: TGTGCCAGCAGCGGACAGGGAATCGATGGCTACACCTTC. Translated: CASSGQGIDGYTF.

This clonotype was counted at least ten times. This rearrangement joins TRBV20-1 to TRBJ2-3, with TRBD2 matching over 7 bases. The CDR3 is 12 residues long. Per the germline V gene, CDR1 is DFQATT and CDR2 is SNEGSKA (reference sequence). V shed 7 bases, J shed 6 bases, and the junction held 7 bases outside the gene matches. CDR3 amino acids: CSGHREVDTQYF. CDR3 sequence (DNA): TGCAGTGGACACCGGGAGGTGGATACGCAGTATTTT.

The chain recombines TRBV6-6 with TRBJ2-6; D perhaps matches TRBD1 (6 bases). This CDR3 spans 17 amino acids. Trimming stripped 6 bases from V and 0 bases from J, with 15 bases between. Germline V lookup: CDR1 MNHNY, CDR2 SVGAGI (reference sequence). This CDR3 is CASRSTGRPSGANVLTF. The CDR3 coding sequence is TGTGCCAGCAGGAGCACAGGGCGTCCCTCTGGGGCCAACGTCCTGACTTTC.

The rearrangement joins TRBV6-5 to TRBJ2-1; D gene unclear. The germline V and J ends were trimmed by 3 bases and 8 bases, with 5 bases remaining between them. The CDR3 extends over 11 amino acids. CDR1 is MNHEY and CDR2 is SVGAGI in the germline V gene. This CDR3 is CASSYLYEQFF. The DNA of the CDR3 is TGTGCCAGCAGTTATCTTTATGAGCAGTTCTTC.

The chain combines TRBV6-5 with TRBJ2-2; TRBD2 agrees at 13 bases. Germline CDR1 reads MNHEY; CDR2 reads SVGAGI. The CDR3 loop spans 17 amino acids. Trimming removed 5 bases from V and 3 bases from J; junction bases left unmatched: 6. Written as DNA, the CDR3 is TGTGCCAGCAGTCAACTAGCGGGAGGGCCAGACACCGGGGAGCTGTTTTTT. Translated, it gives CASSQLAGGPDTGELFF.